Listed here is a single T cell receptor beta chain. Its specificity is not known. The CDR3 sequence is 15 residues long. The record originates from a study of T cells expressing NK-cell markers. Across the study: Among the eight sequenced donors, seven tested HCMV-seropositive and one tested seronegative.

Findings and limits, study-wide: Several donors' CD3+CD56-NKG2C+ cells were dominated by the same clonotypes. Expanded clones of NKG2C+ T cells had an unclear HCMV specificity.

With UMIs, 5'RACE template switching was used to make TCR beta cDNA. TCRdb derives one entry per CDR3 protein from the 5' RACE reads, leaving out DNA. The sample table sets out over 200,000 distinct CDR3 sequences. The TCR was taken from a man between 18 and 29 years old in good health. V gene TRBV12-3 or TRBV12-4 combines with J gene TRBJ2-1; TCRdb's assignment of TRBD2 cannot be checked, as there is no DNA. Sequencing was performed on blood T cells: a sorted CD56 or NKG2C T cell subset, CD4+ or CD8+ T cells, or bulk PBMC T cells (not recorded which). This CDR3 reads CASSPRYPASNEQFF.